These T cell receptor beta chains were read from a single sample in a study of T cells after posttransplantation cyclophosphamide. The repertoire was sequenced with immunoSEQ multiplex PCR; TCRdb's copy has only in-frame clones and lacks some. There are 6,000 to 9,500 clones in the sample; around four fifths occur only once, and 15% to 20% lies in the top ten. The input for sequencing was CD4+ T cells sorted from blood, taken around 1,100 days after allogeneic stem cell transplant with posttransplant cyclophosphamide. These receptor sequences come from a female patient aged 40-50 years who received an allogeneic stem cell transplant from a related donor, was CMV-positive, and had no GVHD. The graft donor may have given rise to some T cells. Each CDR3 is given with its conserved first and last residue. The order of the fields is D gene, CDR3 length, clone size, V gene, J gene, CDR3 protein, CDR3 DNA. The D gene is left open where the match is weak. Size is omitted from some rows. Given values are once, few, many or a class for expanded clones.

TRBD1	14	-	TRBV6-1	TRBJ1-6	CASSDRQGNSPLHF	TGTGCCAGCAGTGATCGACAGGGTAATTCACCCCTCCACTTT
TRBD1	14	few	TRBV19	TRBJ1-5	CASRQGLGNQPQHF	TGTGCCAGTCGACAGGGCCTGGGGAATCAGCCCCAGCATTTT
-	17	-	TRBV5-6	TRBJ2-5	CASSLGATGLREETQYF	TGTGCCAGCAGCTTGGGGGCAACAGGGTTGAGGGAAGAGACCCAGTACTTC
TRBD2	13	-	TRBV4-2	TRBJ2-3	CASSQDPGLVQYF	TGTGCCAGCAGCCAAGATCCCGGACTAGTGCAGTATTTT
TRBD1	12	-	TRBV29-1	TRBJ2-2	CSVGQGSGELFF	TGCAGCGTTGGACAGGGGTCCGGGGAGCTGTTTTTT
TRBD1	16	-	TRBV11-2	TRBJ1-6	CASSPGQATYNSPLHF	TGTGCCAGCAGTCCGGGACAGGCGACTTATAATTCCCCCCTCCACTTT
TRBD1	15	-	TRBV6-1	TRBJ1-6	CASSEAPGGNSPLHF	TGTGCCAGCAGTGAAGCGCCAGGGGGCAATTCACCCCTCCACTTT
TRBD2	14	-	TRBV11-2	TRBJ2-5	CASSLSGGAGTQYF	TGTGCCAGCAGCTTAAGCGGGGGGGCCGGGACCCAGTACTTC
TRBD1	13	-	TRBV19	TRBJ2-5	CASSTTGAETQYF	TGTGCCAGTAGTACTACAGGGGCAGAGACCCAGTACTTC
TRBD2	17	-	TRBV6-1	TRBJ2-2	CASSAVSGGVNTGELFF	TGTGCCAGCAGTGCGGTTAGCGGGGGCGTAAACACCGGGGAGCTGTTTTTT
TRBD2	19	once	TRBV18	TRBJ2-5	CASSPLSGGAGSGQETQYF	TGTGCCAGCTCACCACTTAGCGGGGGGGCCGGGAGCGGCCAAGAGACCCAGTACTTC
-	16	-	TRBV19	TRBJ1-5	CASSMVGTNSNQPQHF	TGTGCCAGTAGTATGGTCGGGACAAATAGCAATCAGCCCCAGCATTTT
-	14	few	TRBV27	TRBJ1-1	CASRARDFPLKAFF	TGTGCCAGCAGGGCTCGGGACTTTCCCCTGAAAGCTTTCTTT
TRBD1	14	-	TRBV10-3	TRBJ1-1	CAISYDRGGTEAFF	TGTGCCATCAGTTACGACAGGGGTGGGACTGAAGCTTTCTTT
TRBD2	15	-	TRBV27	TRBJ2-1	CASSLSGGGPDEQFF	TGTGCCAGCAGTTTATCAGGCGGGGGGCCCGATGAGCAGTTCTTC
-	14	-	TRBV7-9	TRBJ2-3	CASTPSGVTDTQYF	TGTGCCAGCACTCCCAGCGGTGTCACAGATACGCAGTATTTT
TRBD1	15	once	TRBV2	TRBJ1-5	CASEGAGFSNQPQHF	TGTGCCAGCGAGGGGGCGGGTTTCAGCAATCAGCCCCAGCATTTT
-	14	-	TRBV5-5	TRBJ1-5	CASSPVGGGQPQHF	TGTGCCAGCAGTCCCGTGGGGGGTGGTCAGCCCCAGCATTTT
-	13	-	TRBV6-5	TRBJ1-2	CASSYGRGNGYTF	TGTGCCAGCAGTTACGGGAGGGGTAATGGCTACACCTTC
TRBD1	14	-	TRBV27	TRBJ2-3	CASSTLTGGDTQYF	TGTGCCAGCAGTACTCTGACAGGGGGAGATACGCAGTATTTT
-	14	-	TRBV11-2	TRBJ1-3	CASSSRISGNTIYF	TGTGCCAGCAGCTCGAGGATCTCTGGAAACACCATATATTTT
TRBD2	15	once	TRBV11-2	TRBJ2-5	CASSLTRTSGETQYF	TGTGCCAGCAGCTTAACCCGGACTAGCGGAGAGACCCAGTACTTC
-	19	once	TRBV19	TRBJ1-5	CASSSRERTAYYSNQPQHF	TGTGCCAGTAGCTCGAGAGAGCGCACCGCTTATTATAGCAATCAGCCCCAGCATTTT
-	18	-	TRBV5-1	TRBJ1-2	CASSSDTPGPRGNYGYTF	TGCGCCAGCAGCTCGGATACCCCTGGGCCGCGGGGAAACTATGGCTACACCTTC
-	16	-	TRBV9	TRBJ2-1	CASSLRATQAFNEQFF	TGTGCCAGCAGCTTGAGGGCTACCCAAGCGTTCAATGAGCAGTTCTTC
-	12	once	TRBV9	TRBJ1-1	CASSPRVGEAFF	TGTGCCAGCAGCCCCCGGGTAGGTGAAGCTTTCTTT
-	13	-	TRBV7-8	TRBJ1-2	CASSPLRGGGYTF	TGTGCCAGCAGCCCCCTCAGGGGCGGCGGCTACACCTTC
TRBD2	19	-	TRBV15	TRBJ2-3	CATSGGLAGDLFSTDTQYF	TGTGCCACCAGCGGGGGACTAGCGGGGGATCTTTTTAGCACAGATACGCAGTATTTT
-	11	-	TRBV2	TRBJ1-1	CASTLRGEAFF	TGTGCCAGCACCCTCCGGGGTGAAGCTTTCTTT
TRBD1	13	-	TRBV29-1	TRBJ1-4	CSVDGQGDEKLFF	TGCAGCGTTGACGGACAGGGAGACGAAAAACTGTTTTTT
TRBD1	15	-	TRBV18	TRBJ2-7	CASSLRTGGVYEQYF	TGTGCCAGCTCACTTCGGACAGGGGGAGTTTACGAGCAGTACTTC
TRBD1	17	-	TRBV5-1	TRBJ1-1	CASSFRQGGGMNTEAFF	TGCGCCAGCAGCTTCCGACAGGGGGGTGGCATGAACACTGAAGCTTTCTTT
-	13	-	TRBV19	TRBJ1-4	CASSAPGDEKLFF	TGTGCCAGTAGTGCCCCGGGTGATGAAAAACTGTTTTTT
-	14	few	TRBV6-1	TRBJ1-3	CASSSAVAGNTIYF	TGTGCCAGCAGTTCCGCGGTGGCTGGAAACACCATATATTTT
TRBD1	15	-	TRBV6-1	TRBJ1-5	CASRPDRGSNQPQHF	TGTGCCAGCAGACCCGACAGGGGCAGCAATCAGCCCCAGCATTTT
-	14	-	TRBV19	TRBJ2-7	CASSIQGRGYEQYF	TGTGCCAGTAGTATCCAGGGCAGGGGCTACGAGCAGTACTTC
-	12	-	TRBV23-1	TRBJ2-4	CASSQPRGQKHF	TGCGCCAGCAGTCAGCCGAGGGGACAAAAGCACTTC
TRBD1	17	-	TRBV5-1	TRBJ2-1	CASSPGLTGGEYNEQFF	TGCGCCAGCAGCCCCGGATTGACAGGGGGTGAGTACAATGAGCAGTTCTTC
-	14	few	TRBV9	TRBJ2-3	CASSVEQRTDTQYF	TGTGCCAGCAGCGTAGAACAGCGGACAGATACGCAGTATTTT
-	15	-	TRBV6-5	TRBJ1-6	CASSRRAGDYSPLHF	TGTGCCAGCAGCCGGCGGGCAGGGGATTATTCACCCCTCCACTTT
-	16	-	TRBV7-2	TRBJ1-1	CASSPRGLLGNTEAFF	TGTGCCAGCAGCCCTAGGGGACTCCTCGGGAACACTGAAGCTTTCTTT
-	16	-	TRBV6-5	TRBJ2-5	CASSYIGGREMGTQYF	TGTGCCAGCAGTTACATCGGCGGCAGGGAAATGGGGACCCAGTACTTC
-	14	-	TRBV2	TRBJ1-5	CASNYRAINQPQHF	TGTGCCAGCAATTACAGGGCGATCAATCAGCCCCAGCATTTT
-	13	few	TRBV19	TRBJ1-4	CASSIFADEKLFF	TGTGCCAGTAGTATCTTCGCGGATGAAAAACTGTTTTTT
TRBD1	15	-	TRBV4-1	TRBJ1-1	CASSQAGGLRTEAFF	TGCGCCAGCAGCCAAGCAGGGGGCCTGCGAACTGAAGCTTTCTTT
-	17	-	TRBV5-4	TRBJ2-2	CASSLVGPGLSTGELFF	TGTGCCAGCAGCTTGGTGGGGCCGGGACTGAGCACCGGGGAGCTGTTTTTT